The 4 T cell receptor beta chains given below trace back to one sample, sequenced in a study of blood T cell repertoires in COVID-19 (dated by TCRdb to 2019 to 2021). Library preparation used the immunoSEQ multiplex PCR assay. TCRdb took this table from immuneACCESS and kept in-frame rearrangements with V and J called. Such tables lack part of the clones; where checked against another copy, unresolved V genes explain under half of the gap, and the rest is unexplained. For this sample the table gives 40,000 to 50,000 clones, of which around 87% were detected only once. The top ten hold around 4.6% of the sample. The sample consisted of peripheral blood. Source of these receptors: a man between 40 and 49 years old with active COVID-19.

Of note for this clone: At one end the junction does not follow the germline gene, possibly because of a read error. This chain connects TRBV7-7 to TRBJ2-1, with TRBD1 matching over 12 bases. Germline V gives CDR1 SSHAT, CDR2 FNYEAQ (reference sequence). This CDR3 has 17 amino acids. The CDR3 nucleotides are TGTGCTAGCAGCAGACGGGGACGGGACAGGGGGCAAGTTGAGCAGTTCTTC. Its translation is CASSRRGRDRGQVEQFF.

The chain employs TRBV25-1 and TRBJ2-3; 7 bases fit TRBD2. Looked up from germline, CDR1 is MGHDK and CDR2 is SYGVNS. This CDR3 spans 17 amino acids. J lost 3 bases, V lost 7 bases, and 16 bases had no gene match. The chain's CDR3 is CASMSSPAKRETDTQYF. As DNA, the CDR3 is TGTGCCAGCATGTCGAGTCCTGCGAAGCGGGAAACAGATACGCAGTATTTT. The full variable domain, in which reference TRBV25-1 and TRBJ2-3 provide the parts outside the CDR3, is EADIYQTPRYLVIGTGKKITLECSQTMGHDKMYWYQQDPGMELHLIHYSYGVNSTEKGDLSSESTVSRIRTEHFPLTLESARPSHTSQYLCASMSSPAKRETDTQYFGPGTRLTVL.

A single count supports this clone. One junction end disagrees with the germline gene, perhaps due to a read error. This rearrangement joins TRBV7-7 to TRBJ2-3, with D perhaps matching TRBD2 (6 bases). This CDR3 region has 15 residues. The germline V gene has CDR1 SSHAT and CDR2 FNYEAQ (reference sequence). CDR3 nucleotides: TGTGCTAGCAGCCCCCTAGGGGCTGGAGGGGATACGCAGTATTTT. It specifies CASSPLGAGGDTQYF.

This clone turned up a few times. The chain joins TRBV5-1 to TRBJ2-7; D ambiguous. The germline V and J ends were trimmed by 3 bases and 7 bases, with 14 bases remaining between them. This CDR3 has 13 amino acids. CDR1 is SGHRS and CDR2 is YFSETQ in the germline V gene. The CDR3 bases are TGCGCCAGCAGCTCGCCTAACCCCTGGGAGCAGTACTTC. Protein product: CASSSPNPWEQYF.